This T cell receptor (beta chain) was profiled in a study of blood T cell repertoires in COVID-19. The wider study: Material from acute and convalescent COVID-19 was sourced from the United States, Italy and Spain. Sample material is recorded as cDNA or gDNA derived from T cells, B-cell-depleted T cells, or PBMCs.

Germline V CDR1 and CDR2: KGHSH, LQKENI. The CDR3 is 15 residues long. The V and J ends lost 3 bases and 1 base, in that order; junction bases with no gene match: 6. As processed by the authors: Researchers report that nucleated cell counts were estimated from reference gene primer amplification. Clones were read by immunoSEQ multiplex PCR, and TCRdb kept only the in-frame ones, dropping some. The DNA was the basis for D and trimming; V, J and clone size are from that table. The sample holds roughly 70,000 clones, around 92% seen once. The chain employs TRBV18 and TRBJ2-7; the match to TRBD1 covers 7 bases. This receptor was identified in a human donor with active COVID-19. The donor label of this sample is uncertain. The source material was peripheral blood. CDR3 in DNA: TGTGCCAGCTCACCTAGGGGGCCAGTATCCTACGAGCAGTACTTC. Amino acids: CASSPRGPVSYEQYF.